A selection of T cell receptor beta chains follows, all from one sample in a study of blood T cell repertoires in COVID-19. Repertoires were generated with immunoSEQ multiplex PCR, while TCRdb's copy carries only in-frame clones and drops some. The table shows roughly 210,000 clones, with 88% occurring only once. The source material was peripheral blood. The receptors were sampled from a man in his 70s with acute or convalescent COVID-19. The CDR3 runs from the conserved cysteine through the conserved F or W. A D gene is named only where the DNA matches it firmly. Some rows have no size entry. The others give once, few or many, or a class for an expanded clone.

J gene: TRBJ2-3
clone size: -
D gene: -
V gene: TRBV15
CDR3 protein: CATSTLTTDTQYF
CDR3 DNA: TGTGCCACCAGCACACTTACCACAGATACGCAGTATTTT

J gene: TRBJ1-1
clone size: -
D gene: TRBD1
V gene: TRBV19
CDR3 protein: CASSINRGTEAFF
CDR3 DNA: TGTGCCAGTAGTATCAACAGGGGCACTGAAGCTTTCTTT

J gene: TRBJ2-5
clone size: once
D gene: -
V gene: TRBV9
CDR3 protein: CASSPGQRPVGETQYF
CDR3 DNA: TGTGCCAGCAGCCCAGGACAGCGCCCGGTGGGGGAGACCCAGTACTTC

J gene: TRBJ2-5
clone size: once
D gene: TRBD2
V gene: TRBV6-2/TRBV6-3
CDR3 protein: CASSYSTGSGGYQETQYF
CDR3 DNA: TGTGCCAGCAGTTACTCGACGGGGAGCGGGGGGTACCAAGAGACCCAGTACTTC

J gene: TRBJ1-1
clone size: -
D gene: -
V gene: TRBV5-6
CDR3 protein: CASSLDGLDTEAFF
CDR3 DNA: TGTGCCAGCAGCTTGGATGGCCTGGACACTGAAGCTTTCTTT

J gene: TRBJ1-2
clone size: -
D gene: TRBD1
V gene: TRBV10-3
CDR3 protein: CAISFGQEFHGYTF
CDR3 DNA: TGTGCCATCAGTTTCGGACAGGAATTCCATGGCTACACCTTC

J gene: TRBJ1-1
clone size: -
D gene: TRBD1
V gene: TRBV15
CDR3 protein: CATSTRTGIGGEAFF
CDR3 DNA: TGTGCCACCAGCACCCGGACAGGAATCGGAGGGGAAGCTTTCTTT

J gene: TRBJ1-1
clone size: -
D gene: -
V gene: TRBV7-9
CDR3 protein: CASSVRENTEAFF
CDR3 DNA: TGTGCCAGCAGCGTAAGAGAGAACACTGAAGCTTTCTTT

J gene: TRBJ1-1
clone size: -
D gene: -
V gene: TRBV6-5
CDR3 protein: CASSSGLQATNTEAFF
CDR3 DNA: TGTGCCAGCAGTTCCGGATTACAGGCCACCAACACTGAAGCTTTCTTT

J gene: TRBJ2-1
clone size: once
D gene: -
V gene: TRBV7-2
CDR3 protein: CASRVGSQFNEQFF
CDR3 DNA: TGTGCCAGCAGGGTGGGGAGTCAGTTCAATGAGCAGTTCTTC

J gene: TRBJ2-7
clone size: -
D gene: TRBD2
V gene: TRBV19
CDR3 protein: CASSIVSKTSGRRGSAYEQYF
CDR3 DNA: TGTGCCAGTAGTATAGTAAGTAAGACTAGCGGGAGGCGCGGGAGCGCCTACGAGCAGTACTTC

J gene: TRBJ2-7
clone size: -
D gene: TRBD1
V gene: TRBV9
CDR3 protein: CASSVVGTGSEQYF
CDR3 DNA: TGTGCCAGCAGCGTAGTGGGGACAGGGAGCGAGCAGTACTTC

J gene: TRBJ1-4
clone size: -
D gene: -
V gene: TRBV7-2
CDR3 protein: CASSLGLGGANEKLFF
CDR3 DNA: TGTGCCAGCAGCTTAGGGTTAGGGGGGGCTAATGAAAAACTGTTTTTT

J gene: TRBJ1-6
clone size: -
D gene: -
V gene: TRBV7-2
CDR3 protein: CASSLGQHNSPLHF
CDR3 DNA: TGTGCCAGCAGCTTAGGACAGCATAATTCACCCCTCCACTTT

J gene: TRBJ1-2
clone size: -
D gene: TRBD1
V gene: TRBV7-3
CDR3 protein: CASSSPGQEIYGYTF
CDR3 DNA: TGTGCCAGCAGCTCACCGGGACAGGAGATCTATGGCTACACCTTC

J gene: TRBJ2-1
clone size: -
D gene: TRBD1
V gene: TRBV9
CDR3 protein: CASSVGGRGTYNEQFF
CDR3 DNA: TGTGCCAGCAGCGTAGGCGGCAGGGGGACCTACAATGAGCAGTTCTTC

J gene: TRBJ2-7
clone size: -
D gene: TRBD1
V gene: TRBV5-6
CDR3 protein: CASSYRDRRSYEQYF
CDR3 DNA: TGTGCCAGCAGCTACCGGGACAGGAGATCCTACGAGCAGTACTTC

J gene: TRBJ1-5
clone size: -
D gene: TRBD1
V gene: TRBV2
CDR3 protein: CASSDRTGGNQPQHF
CDR3 DNA: TGTGCCAGCAGTGACAGGACAGGGGGCAATCAGCCCCAGCATTTT

J gene: TRBJ1-5
clone size: -
D gene: TRBD1
V gene: TRBV19
CDR3 protein: CASSTTGGDNQPQHF
CDR3 DNA: TGTGCCAGTAGTACCACAGGGGGGGACAATCAGCCCCAGCATTTT

J gene: TRBJ1-5
clone size: -
D gene: -
V gene: TRBV25-1
CDR3 protein: CASSGSGAYGPQHF
CDR3 DNA: TGTGCCAGCAGTGGGTCAGGGGCTTATGGGCCCCAGCATTTT

J gene: TRBJ2-7
clone size: -
D gene: TRBD1
V gene: TRBV5-6
CDR3 protein: CASSFNRGSGYEQYF
CDR3 DNA: TGTGCCAGCAGCTTCAACAGGGGATCTGGCTACGAGCAGTACTTC

J gene: TRBJ2-1
clone size: -
D gene: TRBD2
V gene: TRBV30
CDR3 protein: CAWLASGRKEQFF
CDR3 DNA: TGTGCCTGGTTGGCTAGCGGGAGGAAGGAGCAGTTCTTC

J gene: TRBJ1-1
clone size: -
D gene: -
V gene: TRBV7-2
CDR3 protein: CASSLAPGRTEAFF
CDR3 DNA: TGTGCCAGCAGCTTAGCGCCGGGTAGGACTGAAGCTTTCTTT

J gene: TRBJ2-1
clone size: -
D gene: -
V gene: TRBV7-3
CDR3 protein: CASSLGLAYNEQFF
CDR3 DNA: TGTGCCAGCAGCTTAGGCCTAGCGTACAATGAGCAGTTCTTC

J gene: TRBJ2-3
clone size: -
D gene: -
V gene: TRBV7-2
CDR3 protein: CASSFSTGTDTQYF
CDR3 DNA: TGTGCCAGCAGCTTCTCTACTGGCACAGATACGCAGTATTTT

J gene: TRBJ2-1
clone size: -
D gene: TRBD2
V gene: TRBV19
CDR3 protein: CASRGSGSYNEQFF
CDR3 DNA: TGTGCCAGTAGAGGTAGCGGGAGCTACAATGAGCAGTTCTTC

J gene: TRBJ1-4
clone size: -
D gene: -
V gene: TRBV27
CDR3 protein: CASSLLGATTNEKLFF
CDR3 DNA: TGTGCCAGCAGTTTATTAGGGGCCACAACTAATGAAAAACTGTTTTTT

J gene: TRBJ1-5
clone size: -
D gene: -
V gene: TRBV6-2/TRBV6-3
CDR3 protein: CASSSPRETTGNQPQHF
CDR3 DNA: TGTGCCAGCAGTTCCCCCCGGGAGACGACTGGCAATCAGCCCCAGCATTTT

J gene: TRBJ2-7
clone size: -
D gene: -
V gene: TRBV19
CDR3 protein: CASSMTTGITYEQYF
CDR3 DNA: TGTGCCAGTAGTATGACGACAGGTATTACCTACGAGCAGTACTTC

J gene: TRBJ1-5
clone size: -
D gene: -
V gene: TRBV5-5
CDR3 protein: CASSLTGGGVQPQHF
CDR3 DNA: TGTGCCAGCAGCTTAACGGGGGGGGGCGTTCAGCCCCAGCATTTT

J gene: TRBJ2-7
clone size: -
D gene: TRBD2
V gene: TRBV27
CDR3 protein: CASSSTGLAGYYEQYF
CDR3 DNA: TGTGCCAGCAGTTCGACGGGACTAGCGGGATACTACGAGCAGTACTTC

J gene: TRBJ1-6
clone size: -
D gene: -
V gene: TRBV15
CDR3 protein: CATSSHSSYNSPLHF
CDR3 DNA: TGTGCCACCAGCAGCCATAGCTCCTATAATTCACCCCTCCACTTT

J gene: TRBJ2-7
clone size: -
D gene: TRBD2
V gene: TRBV6-5
CDR3 protein: CATGTSAVGPYEQYF
CDR3 DNA: TGTGCCACCGGGACTAGCGCTGTCGGCCCCTACGAGCAGTACTTC

J gene: TRBJ2-1
clone size: -
D gene: -
V gene: TRBV27
CDR3 protein: CASSLLAGSSYNEQFF
CDR3 DNA: TGTGCCAGCAGTTTACTGGCCGGGAGCTCCTACAATGAGCAGTTCTTC

J gene: TRBJ1-1
clone size: -
D gene: -
V gene: TRBV19
CDR3 protein: CASELGTSNTEAFF
CDR3 DNA: TGTGCCAGCGAGTTAGGGACAAGTAACACTGAAGCTTTCTTT

J gene: TRBJ2-1
clone size: -
D gene: -
V gene: TRBV6-5
CDR3 protein: CASSSRRTIRFNEQFF
CDR3 DNA: TGTGCCAGCAGTTCGCGCCGGACAATCCGGTTCAATGAGCAGTTCTTC

J gene: TRBJ2-5
clone size: -
D gene: -
V gene: TRBV20-1
CDR3 protein: CSASRTAQETQYF
CDR3 DNA: TGCAGTGCTAGTCGGACAGCTCAAGAGACCCAGTACTTC

J gene: TRBJ1-5
clone size: -
D gene: TRBD1
V gene: TRBV24-1
CDR3 protein: CATSDSRDRGSQPQHF
CDR3 DNA: TGTGCCACCAGTGACAGCCGCGACAGGGGCAGTCAGCCCCAGCATTTT

J gene: TRBJ2-7
clone size: -
D gene: -
V gene: TRBV4-1
CDR3 protein: CASSQSTGFSYEQYF
CDR3 DNA: TGCGCCAGCAGCCAATCAACAGGCTTCTCCTACGAGCAGTACTTC

J gene: TRBJ2-1
clone size: -
D gene: TRBD2
V gene: TRBV19
CDR3 protein: CASSRVPGLAGDNEQFF
CDR3 DNA: TGTGCCAGTAGTCGAGTTCCGGGACTAGCGGGAGACAATGAGCAGTTCTTC

J gene: TRBJ1-5
clone size: -
D gene: -
V gene: TRBV5-3
CDR3 protein: CARRPSGVGNQPQHF
CDR3 DNA: TGTGCCAGAAGGCCTTCGGGTGTCGGCAATCAGCCCCAGCATTTT

J gene: TRBJ2-2
clone size: -
D gene: TRBD1
V gene: TRBV29-1
CDR3 protein: CSVGRQGAGELFF
CDR3 DNA: TGCAGCGTTGGCAGGCAGGGGGCCGGGGAGCTGTTTTTT